The sequence of this TCR beta chain was determined in a study of blood T cells in healthy people across ages. Overall study results and limits: A strong correlation was found between TCR beta diversity and the percentage of naive T cells.

Germline CDR1 is SGHRS and CDR2 is YFSETQ. V shed 1 base and J 8 bases; nucleotides not matched to a gene: 14. The CDR3 is made up of 17 amino acids. Points on this clonotype: Antigen: not known.

Sample-barcoded 5' priming and a J-beta primer mix drove a second PCR of roughly 6 to 12 cycles. A tag from a template-switch adaptor with 12 random nucleotides marked each cDNA molecule. TCRdb re-called the 5' RACE reads with MiXCR, one entry per CDR3 protein. The repertoire consists of approximately 730,000 distinct CDR3 sequences, with 53% occurring once and the leading ten covering roughly two fifths. Extraction yielded at least 6 micrograms of total RNA per sample. The V call is TRBV5-1, the J call TRBJ2-1; TRBD2 agrees at 8 bases. This clonotype was sampled from a man older than 75 in good health. Sequencing was performed on blood. DNA for the CDR3: TGCGCCAGCAGCTTGTCCGGTGGAGCGGGAGTCATAGATGAGCAGTTCTTC. Translating gives CASSLSGGAGVIDEQFF. The full variable domain, with the rest looked up from reference TRBV5-1 and TRBJ2-1, is KAGVTQTPRYLIKTRGQQVTLSCSPISGHRSVSWYQQTPGQGLQFLFEYFSETQRNKGNFPGRFSGRQFSNSRSEMNVSTLELGDSALYLCASSLSGGAGVIDEQFFGPGTRLTVL.